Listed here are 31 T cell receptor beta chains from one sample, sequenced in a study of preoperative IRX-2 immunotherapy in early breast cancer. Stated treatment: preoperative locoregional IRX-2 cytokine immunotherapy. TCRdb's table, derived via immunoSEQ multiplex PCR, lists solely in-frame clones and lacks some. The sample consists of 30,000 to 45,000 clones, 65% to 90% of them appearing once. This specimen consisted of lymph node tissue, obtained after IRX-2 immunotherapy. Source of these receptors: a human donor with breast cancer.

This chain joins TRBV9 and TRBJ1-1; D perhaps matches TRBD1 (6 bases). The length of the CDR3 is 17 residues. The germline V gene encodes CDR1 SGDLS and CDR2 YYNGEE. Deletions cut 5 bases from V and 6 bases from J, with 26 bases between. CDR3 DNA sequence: TGTGCCAGCAGTGAAGTTGTGGGGGCCCGAATTGGCGCTGAAGCTTTCTTT. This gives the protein CASSEVVGARIGAEAFF.

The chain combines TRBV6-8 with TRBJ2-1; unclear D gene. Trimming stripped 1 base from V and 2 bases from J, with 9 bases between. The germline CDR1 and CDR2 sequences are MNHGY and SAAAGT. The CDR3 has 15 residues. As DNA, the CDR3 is TGTGCCAGCAGTTACTGGGGTGAGGCCTACAATGAGCAGTTCTTC. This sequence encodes CASSYWGEAYNEQFF.

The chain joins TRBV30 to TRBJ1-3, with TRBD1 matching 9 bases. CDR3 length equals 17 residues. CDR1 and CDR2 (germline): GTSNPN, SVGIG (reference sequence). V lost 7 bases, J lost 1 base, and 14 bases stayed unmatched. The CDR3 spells CAFRDREGGRSGNTIYF. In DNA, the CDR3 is TGTGCCTTTCGGGACAGGGAAGGAGGAAGGTCTGGAAACACCATATATTTT.

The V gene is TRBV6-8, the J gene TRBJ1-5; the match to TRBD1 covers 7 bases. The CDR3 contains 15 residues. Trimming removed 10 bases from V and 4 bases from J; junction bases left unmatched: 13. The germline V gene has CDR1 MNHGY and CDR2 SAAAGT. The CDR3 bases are TGTGCCATCAGGGAAGGGACAGCCGATAATCAGCCCCAGCATTTT. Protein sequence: CAIREGTADNQPQHF.

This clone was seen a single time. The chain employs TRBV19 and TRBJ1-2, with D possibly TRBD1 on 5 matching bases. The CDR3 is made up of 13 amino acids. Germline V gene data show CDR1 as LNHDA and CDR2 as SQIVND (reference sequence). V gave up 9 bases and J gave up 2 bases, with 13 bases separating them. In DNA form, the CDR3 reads TGTGCCAGCTCGAGGTGGGGGAACTATGGCTACACCTTC. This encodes CASSRWGNYGYTF.

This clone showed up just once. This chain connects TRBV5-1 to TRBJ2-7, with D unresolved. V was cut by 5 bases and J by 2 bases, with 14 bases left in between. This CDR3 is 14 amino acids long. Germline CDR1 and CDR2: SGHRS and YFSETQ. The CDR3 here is CASSYSTDAYEQYF. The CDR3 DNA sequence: TGCGCCAGCAGTTACTCGACGGATGCCTACGAGCAGTACTTC.

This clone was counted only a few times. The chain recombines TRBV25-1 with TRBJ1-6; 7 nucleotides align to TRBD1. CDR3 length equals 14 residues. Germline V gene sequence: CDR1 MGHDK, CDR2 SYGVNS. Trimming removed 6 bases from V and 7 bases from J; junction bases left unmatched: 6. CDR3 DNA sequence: TGTGCCAGCAGAGAAGGGGGCAGGAATTCACCCCTCCACTTT. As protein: CASREGGRNSPLHF.

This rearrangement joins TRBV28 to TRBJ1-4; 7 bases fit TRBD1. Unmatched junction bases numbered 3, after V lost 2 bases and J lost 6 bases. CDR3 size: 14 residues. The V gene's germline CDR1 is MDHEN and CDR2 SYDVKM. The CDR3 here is CASSLPGTDEKLFF. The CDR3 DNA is TGTGCCAGCAGTTTACCCGGGACAGATGAAAAACTGTTTTTT.

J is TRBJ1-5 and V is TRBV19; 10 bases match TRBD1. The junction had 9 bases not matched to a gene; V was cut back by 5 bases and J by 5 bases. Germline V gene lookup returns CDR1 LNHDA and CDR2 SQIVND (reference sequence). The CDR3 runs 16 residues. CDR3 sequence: CASSPNGQGGYQPQHF. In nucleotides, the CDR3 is TGTGCCAGTAGTCCAAACGGACAGGGGGGTTATCAGCCCCAGCATTTT. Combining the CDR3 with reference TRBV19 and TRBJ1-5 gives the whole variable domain DGGITQSPKYLFRKEGQNVTLSCEQNLNHDAMYWYRQDPGQGLRLIYYSQIVNDFQKGDIAEGYSVSREKKESFPLTVTSAQKNPTAFYLCASSPNGQGGYQPQHFGDGTRLSIL.

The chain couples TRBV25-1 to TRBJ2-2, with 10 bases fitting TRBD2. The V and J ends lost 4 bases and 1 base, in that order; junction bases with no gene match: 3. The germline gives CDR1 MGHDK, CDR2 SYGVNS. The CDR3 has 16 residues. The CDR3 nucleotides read TGTGCCAGCAGTGGTATAGCGGGGGGGAACACCGGGGAGCTGTTTTTT. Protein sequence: CASSGIAGGNTGELFF.

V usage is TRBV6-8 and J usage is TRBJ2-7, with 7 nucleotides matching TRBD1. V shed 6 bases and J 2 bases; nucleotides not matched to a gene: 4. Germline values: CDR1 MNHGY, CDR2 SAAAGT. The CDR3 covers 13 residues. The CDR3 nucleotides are TGTGCCAGCAGATCGGGACAGCCCTACGAGCAGTACTTC. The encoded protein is CASRSGQPYEQYF.

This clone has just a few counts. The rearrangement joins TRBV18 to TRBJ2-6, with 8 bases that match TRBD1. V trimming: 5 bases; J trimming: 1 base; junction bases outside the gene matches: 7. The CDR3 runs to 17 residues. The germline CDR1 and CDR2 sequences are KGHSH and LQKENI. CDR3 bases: TGTGCCAGCTCAGAGACAGGGGTTGGGTCTGGGGCCAACGTCCTGACTTTC. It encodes CASSETGVGSGANVLTF.

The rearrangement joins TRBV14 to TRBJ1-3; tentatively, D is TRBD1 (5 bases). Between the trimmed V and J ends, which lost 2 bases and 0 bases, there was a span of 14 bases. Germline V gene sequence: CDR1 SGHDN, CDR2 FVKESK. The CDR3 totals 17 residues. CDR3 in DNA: TGTGCCAGCAGCCAAAATCCAGGGCCAAGCTCTGGAAACACCATATATTTT. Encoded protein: CASSQNPGPSSGNTIYF.

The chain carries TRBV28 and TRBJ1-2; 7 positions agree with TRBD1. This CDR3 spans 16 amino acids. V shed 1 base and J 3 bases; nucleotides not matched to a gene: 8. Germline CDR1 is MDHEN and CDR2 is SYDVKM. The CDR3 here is CASSLLGVRGDYGYTF. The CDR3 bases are TGTGCCAGCAGTTTATTAGGGGTCAGGGGGGACTATGGCTACACCTTC.

The CDR3 loop is CASSLDEGRGLGYTF. CDR3 DNA: TGCGCCAGCAGCTTGGATGAGGGCCGGGGGTTGGGCTACACCTTC. This chain links TRBV5-1 with TRBJ1-2; a weak D match, TRBD1 (5 bases). Germline V gives CDR1 SGHRS, CDR2 YFSETQ. Trimming left V 0 bases short and J 8 bases short, with 17 bases between. This CDR3 has 15 amino acids. The full variable domain, completed using reference TRBV5-1 and TRBJ1-2, is KAGVTQTPRYLIKTRGQQVTLSCSPISGHRSVSWYQQTPGQGLQFLFEYFSETQRNKGNFPGRFSGRQFSNSRSEMNVSTLELGDSALYLCASSLDEGRGLGYTFGSGTRLTVV.

The chain's CDR3 is CAINPRGLADNEQFF. Here the CDR3 DNA reads TGTGCCATCAACCCTCGGGGACTAGCAGACAATGAGCAGTTCTTC. V is TRBV6-8 and J is TRBJ2-1; TRBD2 matches at 9 bases. Germline V gene data show CDR1 as MNHGY and CDR2 as SAAAGT. The length of the CDR3 is 15 residues. The V gene end was trimmed by 10 bases and the J gene end by 5 bases; junction bases not matched to a gene: 12.

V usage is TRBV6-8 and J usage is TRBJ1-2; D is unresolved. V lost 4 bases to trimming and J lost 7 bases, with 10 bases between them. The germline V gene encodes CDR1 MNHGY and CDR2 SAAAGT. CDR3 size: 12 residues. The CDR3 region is CASSLSVGGYTF. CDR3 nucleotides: TGTGCCAGCAGTTTGTCAGTTGGTGGCTACACCTTC.

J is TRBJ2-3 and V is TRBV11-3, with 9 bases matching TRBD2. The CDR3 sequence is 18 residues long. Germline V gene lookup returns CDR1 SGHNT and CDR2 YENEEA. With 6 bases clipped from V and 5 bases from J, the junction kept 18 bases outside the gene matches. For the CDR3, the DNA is TGTGCCAGCAGGGACCTAGCGGGAAGGCATGGCACGCGAGATACGCAGTATTTT. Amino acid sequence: CASRDLAGRHGTRDTQYF.

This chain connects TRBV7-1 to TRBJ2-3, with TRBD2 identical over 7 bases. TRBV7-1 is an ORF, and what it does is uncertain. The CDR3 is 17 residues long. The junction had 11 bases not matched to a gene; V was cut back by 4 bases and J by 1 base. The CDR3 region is CASSLELGGGRTDTQYF. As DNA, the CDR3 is TGTGCCAGCAGCTTAGAATTAGGCGGGGGACGCACAGATACGCAGTATTTT.

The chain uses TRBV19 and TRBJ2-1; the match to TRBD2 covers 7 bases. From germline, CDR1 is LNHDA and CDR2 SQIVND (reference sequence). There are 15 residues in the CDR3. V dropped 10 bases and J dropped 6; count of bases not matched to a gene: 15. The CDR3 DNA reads TGTGCCACCAGTTTGGGGGGGAAGATATTCAATGAGCAGTTCTTC. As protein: CATSLGGKIFNEQFF.

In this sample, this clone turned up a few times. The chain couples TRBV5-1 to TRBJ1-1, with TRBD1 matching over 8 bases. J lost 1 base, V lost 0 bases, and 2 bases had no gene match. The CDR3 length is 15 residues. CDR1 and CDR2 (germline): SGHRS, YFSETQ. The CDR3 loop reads CASSLAGTGNTEAFF. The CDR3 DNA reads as TGCGCCAGCAGCTTGGCCGGGACAGGGAACACTGAAGCTTTCTTT.

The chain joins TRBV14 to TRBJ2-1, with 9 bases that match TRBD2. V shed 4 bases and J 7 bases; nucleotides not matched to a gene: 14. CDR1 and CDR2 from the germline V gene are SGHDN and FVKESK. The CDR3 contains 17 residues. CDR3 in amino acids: CASSRPLRAGGANEQFF. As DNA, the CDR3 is TGTGCCAGCAGCCGCCCATTAAGAGCGGGGGGTGCTAATGAGCAGTTCTTC.

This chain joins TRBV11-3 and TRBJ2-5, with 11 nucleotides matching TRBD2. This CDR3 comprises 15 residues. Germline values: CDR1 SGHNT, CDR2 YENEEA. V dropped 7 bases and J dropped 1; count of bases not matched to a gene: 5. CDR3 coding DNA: TGTGCCAGCACCGGACTAGCGGGCCCCCAAGAGACCCAGTACTTC. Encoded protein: CASTGLAGPQETQYF. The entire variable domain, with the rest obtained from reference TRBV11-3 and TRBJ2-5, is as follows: EAGVVQSPRYKIIEKKQPVAFWCNPISGHNTLYWYLQNLGQGPELLIRYENEEAVDDSQLPKDRFSAERLKGVDSTLKIQPAELGDSAVYLCASTGLAGPQETQYFGPGTRLLVL.

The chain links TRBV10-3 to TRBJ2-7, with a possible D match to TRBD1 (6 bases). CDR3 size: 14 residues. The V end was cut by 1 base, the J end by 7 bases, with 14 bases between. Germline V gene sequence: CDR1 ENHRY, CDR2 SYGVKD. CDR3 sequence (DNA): TGTGCCATCAGTGAGTGGCAGGGTCAGGGGGAGCAGTACTTC. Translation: CAISEWQGQGEQYF.

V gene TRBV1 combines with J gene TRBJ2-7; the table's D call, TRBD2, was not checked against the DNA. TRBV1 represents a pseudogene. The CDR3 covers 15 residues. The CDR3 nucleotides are TGCGCCAGCAGCCAAGAAGATCGCGGGATCTACGAGCAGTACTTC. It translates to CASSQEDRGIYEQYF.

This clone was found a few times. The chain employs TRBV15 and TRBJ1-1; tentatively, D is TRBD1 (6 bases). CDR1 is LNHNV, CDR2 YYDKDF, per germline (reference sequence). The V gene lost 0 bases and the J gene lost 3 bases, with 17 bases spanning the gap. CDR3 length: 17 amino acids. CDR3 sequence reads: CATSRDGNRGKDTEAFF. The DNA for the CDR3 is TGTGCCACCAGCAGAGATGGCAATAGGGGGAAAGACACTGAAGCTTTCTTT.

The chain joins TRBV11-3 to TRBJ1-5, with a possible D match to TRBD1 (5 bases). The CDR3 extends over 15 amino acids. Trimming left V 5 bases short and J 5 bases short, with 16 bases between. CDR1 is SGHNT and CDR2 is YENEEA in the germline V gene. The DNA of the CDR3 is TGTGCCAGCAGCCTCCCGGGGGGGTCACATCAGCCCCAGCATTTT. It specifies CASSLPGGSHQPQHF.

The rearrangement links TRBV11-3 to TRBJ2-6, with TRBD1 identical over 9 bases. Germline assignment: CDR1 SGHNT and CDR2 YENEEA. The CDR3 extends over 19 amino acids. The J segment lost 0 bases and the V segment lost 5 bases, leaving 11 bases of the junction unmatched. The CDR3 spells CASSLDRGPSGSGANVLTF. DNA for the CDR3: TGTGCCAGCAGCCTGGACAGGGGACCCTCGGGCTCTGGGGCCAACGTCCTGACTTTC.

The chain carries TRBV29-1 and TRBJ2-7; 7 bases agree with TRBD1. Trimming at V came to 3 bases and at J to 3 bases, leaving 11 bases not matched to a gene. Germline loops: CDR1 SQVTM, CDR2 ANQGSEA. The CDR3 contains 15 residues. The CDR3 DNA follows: TGCAGCGTTGATGTGGGGCCAGGGGGATACTACGAGCAGTACTTC. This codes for CSVDVGPGGYYEQYF.

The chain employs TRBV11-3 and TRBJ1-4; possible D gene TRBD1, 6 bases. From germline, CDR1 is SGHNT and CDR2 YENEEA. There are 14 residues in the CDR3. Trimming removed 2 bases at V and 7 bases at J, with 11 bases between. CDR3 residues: CASSLLRGGEKLFF. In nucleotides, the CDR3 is TGTGCCAGCAGCTTATTAAGGGGGGGTGAAAAACTGTTTTTT.

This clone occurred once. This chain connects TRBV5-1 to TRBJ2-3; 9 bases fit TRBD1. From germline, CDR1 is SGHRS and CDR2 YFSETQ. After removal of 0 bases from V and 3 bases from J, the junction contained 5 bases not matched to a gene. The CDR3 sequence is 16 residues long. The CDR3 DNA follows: TGCGCCAGCAGCTTGGAGGACAGGGGTGAGACAGATACGCAGTATTTT. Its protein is CASSLEDRGETDTQYF.